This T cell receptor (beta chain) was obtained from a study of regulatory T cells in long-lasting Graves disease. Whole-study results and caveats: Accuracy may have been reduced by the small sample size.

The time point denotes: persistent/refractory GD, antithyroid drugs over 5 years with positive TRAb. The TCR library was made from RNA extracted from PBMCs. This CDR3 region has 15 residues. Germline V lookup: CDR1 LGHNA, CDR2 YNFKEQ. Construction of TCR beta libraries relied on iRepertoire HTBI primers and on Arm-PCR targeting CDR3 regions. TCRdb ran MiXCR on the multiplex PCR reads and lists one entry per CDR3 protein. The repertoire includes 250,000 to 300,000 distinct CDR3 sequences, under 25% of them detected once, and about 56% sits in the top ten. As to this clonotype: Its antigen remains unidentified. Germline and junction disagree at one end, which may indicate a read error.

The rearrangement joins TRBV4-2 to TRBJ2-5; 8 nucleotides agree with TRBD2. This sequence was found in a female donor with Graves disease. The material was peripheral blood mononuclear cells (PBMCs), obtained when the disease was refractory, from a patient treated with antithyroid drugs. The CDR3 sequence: CASSILAGIQETRYF. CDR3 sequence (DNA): TGTGCCAGCAGTATATTAGCGGGAATCCAAGAGACCCGGTACTTC.